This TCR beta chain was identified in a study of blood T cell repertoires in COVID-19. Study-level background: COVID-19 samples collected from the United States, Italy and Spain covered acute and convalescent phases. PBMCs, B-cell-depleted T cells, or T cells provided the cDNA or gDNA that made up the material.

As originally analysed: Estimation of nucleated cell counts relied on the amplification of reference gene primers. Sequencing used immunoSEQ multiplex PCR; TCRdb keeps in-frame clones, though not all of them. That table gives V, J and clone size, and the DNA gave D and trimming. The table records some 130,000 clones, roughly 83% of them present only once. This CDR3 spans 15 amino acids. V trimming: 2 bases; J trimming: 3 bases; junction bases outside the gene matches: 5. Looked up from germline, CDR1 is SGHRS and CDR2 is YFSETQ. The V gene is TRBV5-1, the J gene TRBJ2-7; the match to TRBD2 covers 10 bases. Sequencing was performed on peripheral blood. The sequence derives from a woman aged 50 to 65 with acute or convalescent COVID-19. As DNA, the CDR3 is TGCGCCAGCAGCTTTGGGCTAGCGGGGGTCTACGAGCAGTACTTC. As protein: CASSFGLAGVYEQYF.